This T cell receptor (beta chain) was sequenced for a study of identical twins (TCRdb year 2016). Turning to the overall study: To test whether fetal clonotypes persist, this study deep-sequenced TCR alpha and beta repertoires from monozygotic twins, from unrelated adults of various ages, and from cord blood. To rule out contamination, the twin experiments were replicated at different times with different library preparation protocols. The investigation overall reported the following: Compared with coincidental sharing between unrelated individuals, out-of-frame TCR alpha sequences shared between twins had an excess of sequences with low generation probability. Excess twin sharing in beta out-of-frame sequences was weaker because fewer shared sequences lowered the signal-to-noise ratio. In monozygotic twins, recombination models systematically underestimated out-of-frame TCR alpha sharing, but the models matched the sharing seen between unrelated individuals. Because the same donors could not be followed over many years, the conclusions depended on cross-sectional statistical analysis. Fewer insertions were carried by abundant cord blood beta clonotypes; a weaker similar trend was observed in young adult naive repertoires, while no such trend was observed in memory repertoires. Zero-insertion analyses could be partly confounded by invariant T cells such as MAIT and iNKT, though diverse VJ usage argued against such confounding for most clonotypes.

To prepare the library, 5' RACE was applied. Sequencing took place on an Illumina HiSeq 2000. Template switching introduced a universal primer binding site; the final cDNA contained a unique molecular identifier, enabling accurate counting of TCR cDNA molecules. First-strand cDNA for TCR alpha and beta chains was synthesized from specific primers in the conserved constant-segment region. To control for contamination, every cDNA library carried two barcodes: a SMART-Mk sample barcode plus Illumina barcodes. TruSeq adapter sequences along with Illumina sample barcodes were introduced in two successive PCR steps. The TCR alpha and beta cDNA libraries were sequenced on the Illumina HiSeq platform using custom primers. The authors' analysis ran thus. MiGEC was used to process raw reads and extract unique molecular identifiers, and MiXCR was used to find CDR3 positions. Recombination models were inferred per individual with the repgenHMM and IGoR tools using an EM algorithm. The analysis of shared clonotypes was done with the tcR package in R, with sharing normalized by the product of cloneset sizes. To study raw recombination without the effects of thymic and clonal selection, out-of-frame nonproductive sequences were analyzed. TCRdb's own reprocessing of the public reads used fastp at Q25 and MiXCR and kept productive beta chains. Every entry covers one CDR3 protein and lists the most common genes and DNA from its rows. These V and J calls rely on TCRdb rather than the paper's analysis. Recorded for this sample are about 470,000 distinct CDR3 sequences; roughly a quarter of them occurred a single time. About 2.7% of the sample lies in the top ten.

All donors were healthy Caucasians. The twin cohort consisted of three pairs of female monozygotic twins, all aged 18 to 29 years. Positive isolation kits from Invitrogen were used to isolate CD4+ and CD8+ T cell populations. The table lists this clonotype with a few counts. Its antigen target is currently unknown. The input lacks base qualities; no much larger clone sits a single base away. These data are also associated with another study on T cells expressing NK-cell markers. From the second report: Under ten donors provided sorted CD3+CD56+NKG2C+, CD3+CD56+NKG2C- and CD3+CD56-NKG2C+ T-cell subsets, whose TCR beta-chain repertoires were profiled. Seven of the eight sequenced donors were HCMV-seropositive and one was HCMV-seronegative. In several experiments an anti-gammadeltaTCR antibody was added to restrict sorting to alphabetaTCR-expressing T cells. In 6 or 7 donors, the dominant CD3+CD56+NKG2C+ clonotypes ranked among the top 10 CD8+ clonotypes, making up roughly 1.0-7.0% of CD8+ T cells. Those dominant clonotypes were again the most abundant among CD3+CD56-NKG2C+ cells in a handful of donors, at 28.3-60.1%. It remained unclear whether the expanded NKG2C-expressing T cell clones were specific for HCMV antigens. Randomly selected healthy volunteers, three men and five women, were used as the eight sequenced donors. HCMV serostatus was determined by detecting HCMV-specific IgG in serum with a commercial ELISA kit. MIGEC handled demultiplexing of the reads and grouping by UMI, while MiTCR was used to assemble and quantify clonotypes. To remove erroneous sequences, TCR cDNA sequences were retained only when supported by two or more reads. The tcR package was used for downstream repertoire analysis, and clonotypes were matched across fractions by CDR3 nucleotide sequence plus V segment. VDJmatch was used to annotate antigen specificity against VDJdb, with one amino acid substitution in CDR3 allowed.

The sequenced sample was CD4+ T cells sorted from blood. This TCR came from a young woman in good health.

Here the CDR3 is given as CASNFGSTGVAGINEQFF. The nucleotide sequence reads TGTGCCAGCAATTTTGGCTCGACTGGGGTAGCGGGGATCAATGAGCAGTTCTTC. Recombination linked TRBV2 to TRBJ2-1; 8 bases in between match TRBD2. CDR1 and CDR2 (SNHLY, FYNNEI) derive from the germline V gene. Compared with germline, V lacks 7 bases and J lacks 6 bases; bases without a gene match: 20. The CDR3 spans 18 residues, from the cysteine through the phenylalanine. The DNA shown is the 54-base CDR3, in frame from base 1.